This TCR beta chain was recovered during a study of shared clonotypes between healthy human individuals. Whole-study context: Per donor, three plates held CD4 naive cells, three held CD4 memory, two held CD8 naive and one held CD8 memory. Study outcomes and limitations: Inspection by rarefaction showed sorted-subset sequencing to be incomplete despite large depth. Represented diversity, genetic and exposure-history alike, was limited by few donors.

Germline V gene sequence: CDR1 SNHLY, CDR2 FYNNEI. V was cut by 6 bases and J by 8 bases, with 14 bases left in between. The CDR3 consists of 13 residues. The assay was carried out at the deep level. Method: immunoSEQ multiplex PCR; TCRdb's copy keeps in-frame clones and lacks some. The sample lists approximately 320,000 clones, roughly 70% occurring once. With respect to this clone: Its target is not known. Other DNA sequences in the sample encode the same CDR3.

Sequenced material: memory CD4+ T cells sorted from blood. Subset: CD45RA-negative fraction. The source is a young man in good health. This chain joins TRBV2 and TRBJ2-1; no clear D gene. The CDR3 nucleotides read TGTGCCAGCAGCAGTGAAATAGGGCATGAGCAGTTCTTC. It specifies CASSSEIGHEQFF.